Described below is a single T cell receptor beta chain sequence and its context. This entry belongs to a study of blood T cell repertoires in COVID-19. Study details: Acute-phase and convalescent COVID-19 samples originated in the United States, Italy and Spain. T cells, B-cell-depleted T cells, or PBMCs provided the cDNA or gDNA that served as material.

Enrollment of patients from Seattle took place during active infection, with longitudinal follow-up. Profiled with immunoSEQ multiplex PCR; TCRdb holds only in-frame clones, not every one. The table includes 150,000 to 200,000 clones, 80% to 95% detected once. Trimming removed 1 base at V and 15 bases at J, with 16 bases between. The length of the CDR3 is 13 residues. The V gene's germline CDR1 is KGHSY and CDR2 FQNENV. This clonotype was obtained from a woman aged 55-70 years with COVID-19, enrolled during active disease. The chain recombines TRBV16 with TRBJ2-1; TRBD1 might be the D (6 bases). The specimen was peripheral blood. The CDR3 region has the DNA TGTGCCAGCAGCCAATTTTCCGCGACAGGTCCGTTCTTC. It translates to CASSQFSATGPFF.